This T cell receptor (beta chain) was recorded in a study of Ad26.COV2.S vaccination and SARS-CoV-2 variants. As for treatment: 19 received Ad26.COV2.S at low or high dose, single or two shots; about 5 received placebo; per-sample allocation not given. At day 63 after the first vaccine or placebo injection, samples were drawn. Adults aged 18-55 years in Boston included the donor. This table comes from immunoSEQ multiplex PCR, and its TCRdb copy is limited to in-frame clones, with some not included. The top ten clones hold 12% of a sample with a few hundred thousand clones, 80% to 95% of them seen once. The germline V gene has CDR1 SEHNR and CDR2 FQNEAQ (reference sequence). Trimming removed 2 bases from V and 5 bases from J, with 6 bases in between. The CDR3 is made up of 13 amino acids.

The origin of this receptor is a person between 18 and 60 years old who received the Ad26.COV2.S COVID-19 vaccine or a placebo. The V gene is TRBV7-9, the J gene TRBJ2-2; D ambiguous. Sample: peripheral blood, taken in a trial of Ad26.COV2.S vaccine versus placebo. The CDR3 DNA sequence: TGTGCCAGCAGCTTAAGGGAAACCGGGGAGCTGTTTTTT. Protein product: CASSLRETGELFF.